The TCR beta chain under discussion was sequenced for a study of low-dose radiotherapy and immunotherapy resistance in tumors. Time point of the sample: after trial treatment. Specified treatment: LDRT plus nivolumab, ipilimumab, low-dose cyclophosphamide and aspirin (RACIN trial). Covering alpha and beta chains, TRAV- and TRBV-specific primers were used for the first-strand cDNA. With a constant-region primer and a V-primer adapter, TCRs were subjected to 20 PCR cycles of amplification. MiXCR, run by TCRdb on the reads, gives a single entry per CDR3 protein. Here the sample spans about 80,000 distinct CDR3 sequences, under 20% being singletons. Trimming stripped 0 bases from V and 4 bases from J, with 15 bases between. Germline values: CDR1 LGHNA, CDR2 YNFKEQ. CDR3 length: 17 amino acids. This clonotype was counted ten times or more.

The chain combines TRBV4-2 with TRBJ2-2, with D perhaps TRBD1 (6 bases). This specimen consisted of PBMCs, obtained after low-dose radiotherapy plus immunotherapy. The TCR was taken from a male donor with prostate cancer. CDR3 sequence reads: CASSQDPFNRATGELFF. The CDR3 region has the DNA TGTGCCAGCAGCCAAGATCCCTTTAACAGGGCCACCGGGGAGCTGTTTTTT.